The sequence of this T cell receptor beta chain was determined in a study of T cells in Graves' hyperthyroidism and ophthalmopathy. Study in general: Peripheral blood was acquired at first diagnosis, ahead of any therapy whatsoever.

Aged 18 to 65, the patients had hyperthyroidism that was newly diagnosed and had lasted under 2 months. V dropped 0 bases and J dropped 7 bases, with 6 bases sitting between them. The length of the CDR3 is 12 residues. The V gene's germline CDR1 is SQVTM and CDR2 ANQGSEA. RNA transcripts provided the source from which TCR beta CDR3 regions were amplified. HTBI primers were employed in a first-round RT-PCR of the TCR CDR3. TCRdb used MiXCR to reprocess the multiplex PCR reads, holding one entry per CDR3 protein. The sample lists hundreds of thousands of distinct CDR3 sequences; more than 30% were seen once.

This sequence originates from a man between 18 and 35 years old with Graves' hyperthyroidism. The chain is built from TRBV29-1 and TRBJ2-2, with unresolved D. The specimen was blood. CDR3 bases: TGCAGCGTTGAAGATCGAGGCGGGGAGCTGTTTTTT. It translates to CSVEDRGGELFF.